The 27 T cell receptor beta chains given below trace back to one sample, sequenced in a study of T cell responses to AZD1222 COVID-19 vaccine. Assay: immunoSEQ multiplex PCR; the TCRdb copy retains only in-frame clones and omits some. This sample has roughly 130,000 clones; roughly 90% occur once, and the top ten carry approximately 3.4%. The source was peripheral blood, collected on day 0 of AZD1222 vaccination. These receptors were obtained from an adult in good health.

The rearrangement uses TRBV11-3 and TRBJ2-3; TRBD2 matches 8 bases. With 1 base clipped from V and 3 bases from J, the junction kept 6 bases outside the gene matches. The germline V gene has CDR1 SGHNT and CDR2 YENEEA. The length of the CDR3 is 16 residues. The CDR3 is CASSLGVSGVTDTQYF. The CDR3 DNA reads TGTGCCAGCAGCTTAGGGGTTAGCGGGGTTACAGATACGCAGTATTTT.

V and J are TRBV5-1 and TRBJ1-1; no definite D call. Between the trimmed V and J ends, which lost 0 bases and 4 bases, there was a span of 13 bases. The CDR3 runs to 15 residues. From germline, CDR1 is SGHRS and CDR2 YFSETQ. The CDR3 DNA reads TGCGCCAGCAGCTTGGAAGGCACTAGGCGCACTGAAGCTTTCTTT. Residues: CASSLEGTRRTEAFF. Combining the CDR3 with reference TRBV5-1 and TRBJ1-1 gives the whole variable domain KAGVTQTPRYLIKTRGQQVTLSCSPISGHRSVSWYQQTPGQGLQFLFEYFSETQRNKGNFPGRFSGRQFSNSRSEMNVSTLELGDSALYLCASSLEGTRRTEAFFGQGTRLTVV.

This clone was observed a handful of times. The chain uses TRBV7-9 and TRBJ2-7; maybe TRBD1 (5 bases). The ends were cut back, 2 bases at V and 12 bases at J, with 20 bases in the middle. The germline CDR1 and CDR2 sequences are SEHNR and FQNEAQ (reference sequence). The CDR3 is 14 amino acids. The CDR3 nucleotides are TGTGCCAGCAGCTTATTGGCAGGGATGCCGAACCCGTACTTC. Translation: CASSLLAGMPNPYF.

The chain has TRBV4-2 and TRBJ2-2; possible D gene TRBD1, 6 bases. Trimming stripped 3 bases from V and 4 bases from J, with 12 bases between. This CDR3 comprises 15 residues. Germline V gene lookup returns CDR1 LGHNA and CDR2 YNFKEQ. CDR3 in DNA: TGTGCCAGCAGCCAGATCACAGGGCCCACCGGGGAGCTGTTTTTT. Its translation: CASSQITGPTGELFF.

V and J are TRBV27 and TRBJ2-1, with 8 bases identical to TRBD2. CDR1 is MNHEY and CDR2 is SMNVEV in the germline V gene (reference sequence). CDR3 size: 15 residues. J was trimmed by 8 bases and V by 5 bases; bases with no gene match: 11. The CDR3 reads CASSRTSRGLYEQFF. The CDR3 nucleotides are TGTGCCAGCAGTCGGACTAGCAGGGGTCTTTATGAGCAGTTCTTC.

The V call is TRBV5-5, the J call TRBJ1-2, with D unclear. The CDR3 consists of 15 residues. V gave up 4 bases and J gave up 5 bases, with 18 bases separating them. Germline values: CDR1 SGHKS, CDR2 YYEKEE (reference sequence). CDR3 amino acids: CASSASGRGGYGYTF. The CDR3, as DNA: TGTGCCAGCAGCGCCTCTGGGCGGGGAGGATATGGCTACACCTTC.

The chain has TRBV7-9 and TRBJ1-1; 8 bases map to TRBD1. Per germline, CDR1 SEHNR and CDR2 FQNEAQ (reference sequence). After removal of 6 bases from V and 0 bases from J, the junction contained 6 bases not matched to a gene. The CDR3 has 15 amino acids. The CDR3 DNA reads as TGTGCCAGCAGGCCCGACAGGGGCGTGAACACTGAAGCTTTCTTT. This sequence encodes CASRPDRGVNTEAFF.

The CDR3 DNA is TGTGCCAGTATAGTGGGCAGAGGGACTGAAGCTTTCTTT. Protein: CASIVGRGTEAFF. This chain connects TRBV19 to TRBJ1-1, with D uncertain. The CDR3 contains 13 residues. V gave up 7 bases and J gave up 5 bases, with 14 bases separating them. The germline gives CDR1 LNHDA, CDR2 SQIVND (reference sequence).

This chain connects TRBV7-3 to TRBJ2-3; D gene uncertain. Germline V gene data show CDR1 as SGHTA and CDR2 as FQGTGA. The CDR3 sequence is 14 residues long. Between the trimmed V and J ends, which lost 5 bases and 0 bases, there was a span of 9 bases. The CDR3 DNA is TGTGCCAGCAGCCCCCCAGATAGCACAGATACGCAGTATTTT. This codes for CASSPPDSTDTQYF. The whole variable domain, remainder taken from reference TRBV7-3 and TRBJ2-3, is GAGVSQTPSNKVTEKGKYVELRCDPISGHTALYWYRQSLGQGPEFLIYFQGTGAADDSGLPNDRFFAVRPEGSVSTLKIQRTERGDSAVYLCASSPPDSTDTQYFGPGTRLTVL.

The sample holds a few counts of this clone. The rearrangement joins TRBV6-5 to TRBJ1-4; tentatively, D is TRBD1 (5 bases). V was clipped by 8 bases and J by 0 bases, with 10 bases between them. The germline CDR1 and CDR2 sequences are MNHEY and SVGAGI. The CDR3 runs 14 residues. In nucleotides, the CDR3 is TGTGCCAGCGGGGGAGGGGCAACTAATGAAAAACTGTTTTTT. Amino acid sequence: CASGGGATNEKLFF.

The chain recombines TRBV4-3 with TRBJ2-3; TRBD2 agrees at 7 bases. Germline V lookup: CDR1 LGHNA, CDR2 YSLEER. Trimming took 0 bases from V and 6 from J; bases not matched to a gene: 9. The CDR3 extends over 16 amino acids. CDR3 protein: CASSQDRAPGGDTQYF. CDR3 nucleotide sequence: TGCGCCAGCAGCCAAGATCGGGCTCCCGGGGGGGATACGCAGTATTTT.

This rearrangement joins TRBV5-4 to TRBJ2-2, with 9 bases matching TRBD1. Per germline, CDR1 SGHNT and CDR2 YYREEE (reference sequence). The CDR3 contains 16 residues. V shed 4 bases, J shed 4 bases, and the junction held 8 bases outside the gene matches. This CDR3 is CASSPITGGLTGELFF. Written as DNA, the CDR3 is TGTGCCAGCAGCCCAATAACAGGGGGCCTCACCGGGGAGCTGTTTTTT.

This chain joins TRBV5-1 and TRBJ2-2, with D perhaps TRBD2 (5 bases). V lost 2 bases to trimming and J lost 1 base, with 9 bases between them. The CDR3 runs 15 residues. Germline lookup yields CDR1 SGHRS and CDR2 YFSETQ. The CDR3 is CASSLRSGNTGELFF. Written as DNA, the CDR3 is TGCGCCAGCAGCTTACGAAGCGGGAACACCGGGGAGCTGTTTTTT.

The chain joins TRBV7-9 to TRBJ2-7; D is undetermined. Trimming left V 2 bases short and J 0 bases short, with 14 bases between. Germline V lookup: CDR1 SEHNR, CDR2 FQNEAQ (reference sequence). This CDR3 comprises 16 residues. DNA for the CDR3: TGTGCCAGCAGCTTAAGCACGTCCGTAAGCTCCTACGAGCAGTACTTC. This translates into CASSLSTSVSSYEQYF.

The CDR3 nucleotides read TGCGCCAGCAGCCTTGGGACAGGGGTTACTGAAGCTTTCTTT. Translating gives CASSLGTGVTEAFF. The J gene is TRBJ1-1, the V gene TRBV4-1, with TRBD1 matching 10 bases. Trimming removed 4 bases from V and 5 bases from J; junction bases left unmatched: 4. The germline V gene has CDR1 MGHRA and CDR2 YSYEKL. This CDR3 region has 14 residues.

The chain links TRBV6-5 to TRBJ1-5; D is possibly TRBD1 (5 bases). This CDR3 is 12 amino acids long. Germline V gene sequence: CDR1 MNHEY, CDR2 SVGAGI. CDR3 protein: CAISRANQPQHF. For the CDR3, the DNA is TGTGCAATTAGCAGGGCCAATCAGCCCCAGCATTTT.

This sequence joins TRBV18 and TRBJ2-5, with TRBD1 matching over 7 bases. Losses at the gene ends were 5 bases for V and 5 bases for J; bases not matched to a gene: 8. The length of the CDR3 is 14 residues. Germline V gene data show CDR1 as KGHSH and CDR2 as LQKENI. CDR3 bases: TGTGCCAGCTCATTTACAGGGGAACGGGAGACCCAGTACTTC. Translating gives CASSFTGERETQYF.

CDR3 nucleotide sequence: TGTGCCAGCAGTTACACGACAGGGGTTAACTACGAGCAGTACTTC. This gives the protein CASSYTTGVNYEQYF. The chain links TRBV6-2 or TRBV6-3 to TRBJ2-7, with TRBD1 matching 8 bases. Germline V CDR1 and CDR2: MNHEY, SVGEGT. With 2 bases clipped from V and 3 bases from J, the junction kept 6 bases outside the gene matches. This CDR3 contains 15 residues.

The CDR3 nucleotides read TGTGCCAGCAGCCCTCGGACTAGCGGGAGAGCGGGCACCGGGGAGCTGTTTTTT. It translates to CASSPRTSGRAGTGELFF. The rearrangement joins TRBV7-7 to TRBJ2-2; 13 bases align to TRBD2. Germline CDR1 SSHAT, CDR2 FNYEAQ (reference sequence). The CDR3 consists of 18 residues. J lost 4 bases, V lost 5 bases, and 10 bases had no gene match. Using reference TRBV7-7 and TRBJ2-2 for the parts outside the CDR3, the full variable domain is GAGVSQSPRYKVTKRGQDVTLRCDPISSHATLYWYQQALGQGPEFLTYFNYEAQPDKSGLPSDRFSAERPEGSISTLTIQRTEQRDSAMYRCASSPRTSGRAGTGELFFGEGSRLTVL.

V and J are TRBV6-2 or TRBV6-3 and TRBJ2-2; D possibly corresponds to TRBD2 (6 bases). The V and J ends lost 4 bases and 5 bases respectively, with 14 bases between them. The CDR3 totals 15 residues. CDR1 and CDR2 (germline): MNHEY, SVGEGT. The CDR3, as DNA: TGTGCCAGCAGTTTCCAGGAGGGCTTTACCGGGGAGCTGTTTTTT. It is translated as CASSFQEGFTGELFF.

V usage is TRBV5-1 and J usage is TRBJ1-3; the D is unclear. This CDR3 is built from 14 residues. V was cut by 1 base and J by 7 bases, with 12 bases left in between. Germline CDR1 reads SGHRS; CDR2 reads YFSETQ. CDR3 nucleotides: TGCGCCAGCAGCTTGATGGGCACGAGGAACACCATATATTTT. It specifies CASSLMGTRNTIYF.

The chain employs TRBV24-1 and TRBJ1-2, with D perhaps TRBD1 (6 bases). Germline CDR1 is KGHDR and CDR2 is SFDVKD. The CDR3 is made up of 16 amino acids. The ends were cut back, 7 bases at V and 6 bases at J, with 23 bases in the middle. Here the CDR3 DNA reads TGTGCCACCAGGAGCGGGGGGCCGCGATGGAGAGATGGCTACACCTTC. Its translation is CATRSGGPRWRDGYTF.

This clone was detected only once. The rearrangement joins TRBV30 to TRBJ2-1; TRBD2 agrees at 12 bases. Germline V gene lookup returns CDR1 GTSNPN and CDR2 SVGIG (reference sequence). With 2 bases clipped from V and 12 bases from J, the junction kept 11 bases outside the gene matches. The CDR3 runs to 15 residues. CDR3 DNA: TGTGCCTGGAGTACTCTAGCGGGAGGGGTTAAGGGGCAGTTCTTC. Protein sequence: CAWSTLAGGVKGQFF.

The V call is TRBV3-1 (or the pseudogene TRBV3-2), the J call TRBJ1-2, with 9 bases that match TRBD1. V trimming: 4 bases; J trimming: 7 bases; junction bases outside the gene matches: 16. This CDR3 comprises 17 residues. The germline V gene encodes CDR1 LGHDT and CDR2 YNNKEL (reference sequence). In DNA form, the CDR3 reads TGTGCCAGCAGCCCCCCACCTGGTACAGGGGGCTTTGTTGGCTACACCTTC. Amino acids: CASSPPPGTGGFVGYTF.

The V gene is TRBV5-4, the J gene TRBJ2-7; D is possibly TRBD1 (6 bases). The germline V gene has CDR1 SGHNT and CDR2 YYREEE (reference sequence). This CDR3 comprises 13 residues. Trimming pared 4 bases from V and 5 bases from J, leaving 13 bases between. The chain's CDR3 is CASSPRGVDEQYF. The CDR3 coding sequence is TGTGCCAGCAGCCCCAGGGGTGTAGACGAGCAGTACTTC.

In nucleotides, the CDR3 is TGTGCCAGTAGTATAGAAGGCCCAGGGGGGTACAATGAGCAGTTCTTC. As protein: CASSIEGPGGYNEQFF. V gene TRBV19 combines with J gene TRBJ2-1; tentatively, D is TRBD1 (7 bases). Trimming stripped 0 bases from V and 4 bases from J, with 13 bases between. This CDR3 has 16 amino acids. CDR1 is LNHDA, CDR2 SQIVND, per germline (reference sequence). Together with reference TRBV19 and TRBJ2-1, the CDR3 gives the full variable domain: DGGITQSPKYLFRKEGQNVTLSCEQNLNHDAMYWYRQDPGQGLRLIYYSQIVNDFQKGDIAEGYSVSREKKESFPLTVTSAQKNPTAFYLCASSIEGPGGYNEQFFGPGTRLTVL.

The CDR3 loop reads CSASTGGDSTDTQYF. The CDR3 DNA follows: TGCAGTGCTAGTACAGGGGGCGACAGCACAGATACGCAGTATTTT. V and J are TRBV20-1 and TRBJ2-3, with 9 bases fitting TRBD1. Trimming cost V 3 bases and J 0 bases; bases outside gene matches: 4. CDR1 and CDR2 from the germline V gene are DFQATT and SNEGSKA (reference sequence). The CDR3 is 15 amino acids.